The 16 T cell receptor beta chains in this list originate from one sample, sequenced in a study of blood T cell repertoires in COVID-19. Profiling relied on immunoSEQ multiplex PCR, and the TCRdb table lists in-frame clones only, not all of them. Seen here are about 490,000 clones, over 75% observed once, and the top ten hold under 4%. The specimen sequenced was peripheral blood. Receptor source: a human donor in a cohort sampled during active COVID-19.

V usage is TRBV7-8 and J usage is TRBJ1-1; TRBD1 is a possible D gene (5 bases). Trimming stripped 0 bases from V and 5 bases from J, with 10 bases between. The CDR3 loop spans 14 amino acids. Germline loops: CDR1 SGHVS, CDR2 FQNEAQ. The CDR3 DNA reads TGTGCCAGCAGCTTAGCGGGAGGGGAAACTGAAGCTTTCTTT. It encodes CASSLAGGETEAFF.

This rearrangement joins TRBV6-2 or TRBV6-3 to TRBJ2-5; TRBD2 agrees at 10 bases. CDR1 is MNHEY, CDR2 SVGEGT, per germline. This CDR3 has 17 amino acids. Germline trimming cut 2 bases from V and 4 bases from J; bases unmatched to any gene: 10. Here the CDR3 DNA reads TGTGCCAGCAGTTACGGGGGGCTAGCGGGAGAAGGAGAGACCCAGTACTTC. This sequence encodes CASSYGGLAGEGETQYF.

The rearrangement links TRBV4-3 to TRBJ2-7, with 8 bases aligning to TRBD1. Germline V gene sequence: CDR1 LGHNA, CDR2 YSLEER. The J segment lost 12 bases and the V segment lost 1 base, leaving 8 bases of the junction unmatched. The CDR3 consists of 13 residues. CDR3 coding DNA: TGCGCCAGCAGCCAAGTAGGACAGGGCGGACGGTACTTC. It is translated as CASSQVGQGGRYF.

The rearrangement joins TRBV28 to TRBJ1-2; a weak D match, TRBD1 (5 bases). Germline lookup yields CDR1 MDHEN and CDR2 SYDVKM. The CDR3 has 13 residues. V lost 6 bases, J lost 6 bases, and 14 bases lay in between. The CDR3 region is CASSAQGRNGYTF. CDR3 coding DNA: TGTGCCAGCAGCGCCCAGGGAAGGAATGGCTACACCTTC.

The rearrangement uses TRBV11-2 and TRBJ2-2; 12 nucleotides line up with TRBD1. Looked up from germline, CDR1 is SGHAT and CDR2 is FQNNGV. Trimming cost V 5 bases and J 6 bases; bases outside gene matches: 13. The CDR3 loop spans 18 amino acids. Here the CDR3 DNA reads TGTGCCAGCAGCCCAGGGACAGGGGGCCTGATAAACGCCGGGGAGCTGTTTTTT. Encoded protein: CASSPGTGGLINAGELFF.

The chain couples TRBV6-5 to TRBJ1-1, with 9 bases identical to TRBD1. V lost 3 bases and J lost 1; bases outside the gene matches: 3. Per germline, CDR1 MNHEY and CDR2 SVGAGI. The CDR3 spans 15 residues. CDR3 region: CASSYPGQGNTEAFF. The CDR3 DNA is TGTGCCAGCAGTTATCCGGGACAGGGGAACACTGAAGCTTTCTTT.

The rearrangement links TRBV7-9 to TRBJ2-1; 11 nucleotides line up with TRBD2. Germline CDR1 reads SEHNR; CDR2 reads FQNEAQ (reference sequence). This CDR3 region has 15 residues. V lost 6 bases, J lost 6 bases, and 7 bases stayed unmatched. Here the CDR3 DNA reads TGTGCCAGCAGTCTTACTAGCGGGAGTGGCAATGAGCAGTTCTTC. It specifies CASSLTSGSGNEQFF.

The V gene is TRBV7-6, the J gene TRBJ2-7, with TRBD1 as a possible D gene (5 bases). The V gene's germline CDR1 is SGHVS and CDR2 FNYEAQ. V shed 4 bases and J shed 4 bases, with 8 bases lying between them. This CDR3 region has 12 residues. Here the CDR3 reads CASSSDRYEQYF. The DNA for the CDR3 is TGTGCCAGCAGCTCAGACAGATACGAGCAGTACTTC.

The genes are TRBV6-5 and TRBJ2-3; TRBD2 agrees at 7 bases. V dropped 8 bases and J dropped 1; count of bases not matched to a gene: 9. Per germline, CDR1 MNHEY and CDR2 SVGAGI. The CDR3 is 15 amino acids. As DNA, the CDR3 is TGTGCCAGCCGAGAGGCGGGAGCGGGCACAGATACGCAGTATTTT. It yields the protein CASREAGAGTDTQYF.

V gene TRBV24-1 combines with J gene TRBJ1-2; 7 bases line up with TRBD1. V dropped 9 bases and J dropped 3; count of bases not matched to a gene: 24. The CDR3 has 19 amino acids. Per the germline V gene, CDR1 is KGHDR and CDR2 is SFDVKD. The CDR3 here is CATLGIQPDRARIHYGYTF. Here the CDR3 DNA reads TGTGCCACCTTGGGCATACAACCTGACAGGGCCCGAATCCACTATGGCTACACCTTC.

The chain is built from TRBV7-2 and TRBJ2-3; 13 bases map to TRBD2. V shed 2 bases and J 4 bases; nucleotides not matched to a gene: 3. From germline, CDR1 is SGHTA and CDR2 FQGNSA. The CDR3 covers 16 residues. The DNA for the CDR3 is TGTGCCAGCAGCTTAAGACTAGCGGGAGGTGCAGATACGCAGTATTTT. This sequence encodes CASSLRLAGGADTQYF.

This clone was found once. This rearrangement joins TRBV5-1 to TRBJ2-2; no clear D. This CDR3 comprises 15 residues. V was clipped by 0 bases and J by 5 bases, with 11 bases between them. The germline CDR1 and CDR2 sequences are SGHRS and YFSETQ. As DNA, the CDR3 is TGCGCCAGCAGCTTGGCGACGGGTATTACCGGGGAGCTGTTTTTT. Amino acids: CASSLATGITGELFF. Complete variable domain (other parts from reference TRBV5-1 and TRBJ2-2): KAGVTQTPRYLIKTRGQQVTLSCSPISGHRSVSWYQQTPGQGLQFLFEYFSETQRNKGNFPGRFSGRQFSNSRSEMNVSTLELGDSALYLCASSLATGITGELFFGEGSRLTVL.

The V and J genes are TRBV7-2 and TRBJ2-1; D remains ambiguous. Germline CDR1 and CDR2: SGHTA and FQGNSA. V was trimmed by 2 bases and J by 3 bases, leaving 8 bases between them. There are 14 residues in the CDR3. The CDR3 bases are TGTGCCAGCAGCTTAAGCCTTAACTACAATGAGCAGTTCTTC. It yields the protein CASSLSLNYNEQFF.

The V call is TRBV29-1, the J call TRBJ2-7, with 10 bases fitting TRBD2. V lost 2 bases, J lost 2 bases, and 3 bases stayed unmatched. Germline V gene sequence: CDR1 SQVTM, CDR2 ANQGSEA. CDR3 length: 14 amino acids. The CDR3 nucleotides read TGCAGCGTTGAACTAGCGGGAGAACCCTACGAGCAGTACTTC. Translation: CSVELAGEPYEQYF.

This clone showed up many times. V usage is TRBV7-9 and J usage is TRBJ2-7, with 10 bases fitting TRBD2. V shed 5 bases, J shed 3 bases, and the junction held 7 bases outside the gene matches. Germline values: CDR1 SEHNR, CDR2 FQNEAQ (reference sequence). The CDR3 has 15 residues. The CDR3 nucleotides are TGTGCCAGCAGCCCAACTAGCGGGACATTCTACGAGCAGTACTTC. The encoded protein is CASSPTSGTFYEQYF. Supplemented by reference TRBV7-9 and TRBJ2-7, the full variable domain reads DTGVSQNPRHKITKRGQNVTFRCDPISEHNRLYWYRQTLGQGPEFLTYFQNEAQLEKSRLLSDRFSAERPKGSFSTLEIQRTEQGDSAMYLCASSPTSGTFYEQYFGPGTRLTVT.

V usage is TRBV7-3 and J usage is TRBJ1-1, with D possibly being TRBD1 (5 bases). Germline V CDR1 and CDR2: SGHTA, FQGTGA. V gave up 3 bases and J gave up 4 bases, with 9 bases separating them. The CDR3 runs 13 residues. The CDR3 region is CASSFQGSTEAFF. In nucleotides, the CDR3 is TGTGCCAGCAGCTTCCAGGGTTCCACTGAAGCTTTCTTT.